A selection of T cell receptor beta chains follows, all from one sample in a study of blood T cell repertoires in COVID-19. The protocol was immunoSEQ multiplex PCR, while the TCRdb copy is restricted to in-frame clones and leaves out a portion. The sample lists over 150,000 clones, approximately 80% occurring once. Input material: peripheral blood. These receptor sequences come from a woman aged 40-49 years with COVID-19, enrolled during active disease. CDR3s include the opening cysteine and the closing phenylalanine or tryptophan. A D gene is named only where the DNA matches it firmly. Clone size, where shown, is once, few, many, or a class for clones that have expanded.

>-|TRBV28|TRBJ1-3|-
TGTGCCAGCTCATTACAGGCGATCTCTGGAAACACCATATATTTT
CASSLQAISGNTIYF
>-|TRBV28|TRBJ1-5|TRBD1
TGTGCCAGCAGCACCTTAAATCGACAGGGCCATTTT
CASSTLNRQGHF
>-|TRBV5-1|TRBJ2-7|TRBD1
TGCGCCAGCAGCGGCGGGACAGGGGTTAATGAGCAGTACTTC
CASSGGTGVNEQYF
>-|TRBV7-2|TRBJ2-1|TRBD2
TGTGCCAGCAGCTTAGTACTAGCGGGAGGGAATGAGCAGTTCTTC
CASSLVLAGGNEQFF
>few|TRBV6-1|TRBJ2-5|TRBD2
TGTGCCAGCAGTGAAGGCGCTAGCGGGGCAGAGACCCAGTACTTC
CASSEGASGAETQYF
>-|TRBV6-5|TRBJ2-7|-
TGTGCCAGCAGTTACAGCGAGGGAGGCAACGAGCAGTACTTC
CASSYSEGGNEQYF
>-|TRBV5-8|TRBJ2-1|TRBD2
TGTGCCAGCCGGCCTCTAGGACTAGCGGGGGGTGGGTCCTACAATGAGCAGTTCTTC
CASRPLGLAGGGSYNEQFF
>-|TRBV5-1|TRBJ2-5|-
TGCGCCAGCACCGCTTTCGGCCTCGGGGAACAGACCCAGTACTTC
CASTAFGLGEQTQYF
>-|TRBV19|TRBJ2-1|TRBD2
TGTGCCAGTAGTAAAACTAGCGGGGGCCGGGCGAGCTCCTACAATGAGCAGTTCTTC
CASSKTSGGRASSYNEQFF
>-|TRBV3-1/TRBV3-2|TRBJ2-7|TRBD2
TGTGCCAGCAGCCAGGGAGGGCCTAGCTACGAGCAGTACTTC
CASSQGGPSYEQYF
>-|TRBV7-6|TRBJ2-1|TRBD2
TGTGCCAGCAGCTTAGGAGCGGGAGGGCAACGATCTTACAATGAGCAGTTCTTC
CASSLGAGGQRSYNEQFF
>-|TRBV6-4|TRBJ2-6|-
TGTGCCAGCAGTGACTCTAACTCTGGGGCCAACGTCCTGACTTTC
CASSDSNSGANVLTF
>few|TRBV28|TRBJ2-7|-
TGTGCCAGCAGTTTAGTGGGACTTCAGAGCGAGCAGTACTTC
CASSLVGLQSEQYF
>-|TRBV6-5|TRBJ2-1|TRBD2
TGTGCCAGCAGTTACCGTGCTAAGCGGGGGGATGAGCAGTTCTTC
CASSYRAKRGDEQFF
>-|TRBV10-1|TRBJ1-4|-
TGCGCCAGCAGCTCCGGGACAATTAATGAAAAACTGTTTTTT
CASSSGTINEKLFF
>-|TRBV3-1/TRBV3-2|TRBJ1-6|TRBD1
TGTGCCAGCAGCCGGACAGGGGGCATGACACCCCTCCACTTT
CASSRTGGMTPLHF
>-|TRBV5-4|TRBJ1-6|TRBD1
TGTGCCAGCAGCGGGACAGGGAATAATTCACCCCTCCACTTT
CASSGTGNNSPLHF
>-|TRBV27|TRBJ2-3|TRBD2
TGTGCCAGCAAGATTGTTTCGACTAGCGGGACAGATACGCAGTATTTT
CASKIVSTSGTDTQYF
>-|TRBV6-5|TRBJ1-2|TRBD1
TGTGCCAGCAGTAAGACAGGGCACTATGGCTACACCTTC
CASSKTGHYGYTF
>once|TRBV7-9|TRBJ1-1|-
TGTGCCAGCAGCTTACCGGTGGACAGCACTGAAGCTTTCTTT
CASSLPVDSTEAFF
>-|TRBV27|TRBJ2-3|-
TGTGCCAGCCCTGAGGAGGGTACGAGCACAGATACGCAGTATTTT
CASPEEGTSTDTQYF
>-|TRBV6-2/TRBV6-3|TRBJ2-7|TRBD2
TGTGCCAGCAGTTCCGGCGGGGGGGTCTCCTACGAGCAGTACTTC
CASSSGGGVSYEQYF
>-|TRBV5-1|TRBJ2-1|TRBD2
TGCGCCAGCAGCTTGGTGGGGGGACATAGCGGGGTCCCCAATGAGCAGTTCTTC
CASSLVGGHSGVPNEQFF
>few|TRBV6-5|TRBJ2-7|TRBD2
TGTGCCAGCAGCAGGGAGGGGCAGAGCTACGAGCAGTACTTC
CASSREGQSYEQYF
>-|TRBV6-1|TRBJ1-5|TRBD1
TGTGCCAGCAGTGAGGGGACAGAAAATCAGCCCCAGCATTTT
CASSEGTENQPQHF
>-|TRBV12-3/TRBV12-4|TRBJ1-1|-
TGTGCCAGTATTTTAACGGTGAACACTGAAGCTTTCTTT
CASILTVNTEAFF
>-|TRBV19|TRBJ2-2|TRBD2
TGTGCCAGTAGTACACACGCGGTTGGTAGCGGGGGACCGAACACCGGGGAGCTGTTTTTT
CASSTHAVGSGGPNTGELFF
>-|TRBV5-4|TRBJ1-2|-
TGTGCCAGCAGCTTAGGAGGTTTAAACTATGGCTACACCTTC
CASSLGGLNYGYTF
>-|TRBV18|TRBJ2-7|TRBD1
TGTGCCAGCTCACCCGGCCAGGGGGCATACGAGCAGTACTTC
CASSPGQGAYEQYF
>-|TRBV18|TRBJ2-4|-
TGTGCCAGCTCATCTATATCGAGCATTCAGTACTTC
CASSSISSIQYF
>-|TRBV7-9|TRBJ2-7|-
TGTGCCAGCAGCTTTTCAACAGAGGGATACTTC
CASSFSTEGYF
>-|TRBV5-1|TRBJ1-1|TRBD1
TGCGCCAGCAGCTCCGGGACAGGGGTGTCGACTGAAGCTTTCTTT
CASSSGTGVSTEAFF
>-|TRBV13|TRBJ2-7|TRBD1
TGTGCCAGCAGCTTAGAAGAACAGGGGCTTGCCTACGAGCAGTACTTC
CASSLEEQGLAYEQYF
>-|TRBV6-5|TRBJ2-2|-
TGTGCCAGCAGTTACTCCCACTCCGACGGGGAGCTGTTTTTT
CASSYSHSDGELFF
>-|TRBV5-1|TRBJ1-1|TRBD1
TGCGCCAGCAGCAGGACAGGGGGTTACACTGAAGCTTTCTTT
CASSRTGGYTEAFF
>-|TRBV14|TRBJ2-5|-
TGTGCCAGCAGCCAAGGTCTGGGACTGGGTGGAGAGACCCAGTACTTC
CASSQGLGLGGETQYF
>many|TRBV24-1|TRBJ2-5|TRBD2
TGTGCCACCAGCACTAGCGGGAGTCGTGAGACCCAGTACTTC
CATSTSGSRETQYF
>-|TRBV28|TRBJ2-2|-
TGTGCCAGCAGTTTCTCTCCCGGGGAGCTGTTTTTT
CASSFSPGELFF
>-|TRBV11-2|TRBJ2-7|-
TGTGCCAGCAGCTTGGGGAGGTCAACCTACGAGCAGTACTTC
CASSLGRSTYEQYF
>-|TRBV19|TRBJ2-1|-
TGTGCCAGTAGTCCGCCGGGGAAGGAGCAGTTCTTC
CASSPPGKEQFF
>-|TRBV7-9|TRBJ1-5|-
TGTGCCAGCAGCTATAACAGTAATCAGCCCCAGCATTTT
CASSYNSNQPQHF
>-|TRBV19|TRBJ1-1|TRBD1
TGTGCCAGTAGTACACACAGGGGCGTGGGGGGGAACACTGAAGCTTTCTTT
CASSTHRGVGGNTEAFF
>-|TRBV19|TRBJ1-2|TRBD1
TGTGCCAGTAGTATAGTGACAGGGCATACGCGCGGCTACACCTTC
CASSIVTGHTRGYTF
>-|TRBV6-1|TRBJ2-7|TRBD2
TGTGCCAGCAGTGAAGCTAGCGGGGGGGCCTACGAGCAGTACTTC
CASSEASGGAYEQYF
>-|TRBV14|TRBJ1-3|TRBD1
TGTGCCAGCAGCCAAGATTGGGGACAGGATCTATATTTT
CASSQDWGQDLYF
>few|TRBV5-1|TRBJ1-1|TRBD1
TGCGCCAGCAGCTTTCAGGGGGACACTGAAGCTTTCTTT
CASSFQGDTEAFF
>-|TRBV11-2|TRBJ1-6|TRBD1
TGTGCCAGCAGCTTACCAGGGGGCGCGAGGTCACCCCTCCACTTT
CASSLPGGARSPLHF
>-|TRBV18|TRBJ2-7|-
TGTGCCAGCTCACCAAACTGGGAGCAGTACTTC
CASSPNWEQYF
>-|TRBV6-5|TRBJ2-1|-
TGTGCCAGCAGCGGCGGGACCCTAAATGAGCAGTTCTTC
CASSGGTLNEQFF
>-|TRBV19|TRBJ1-3|-
TGTGCCACACAAACAGGGTCATCTGGAAACACCATATATTTT
CATQTGSSGNTIYF
>-|TRBV18|TRBJ1-4|-
TGTGCCAGCTCACCACCCTTTCAGGGGAAAGGTGAAAAACTGTTTTTT
CASSPPFQGKGEKLFF
>-|TRBV5-4|TRBJ2-5|-
TGTGCCAGCAGCTTGGGGGCAAGCCAAGAGACCCAGTACTTC
CASSLGASQETQYF
>-|TRBV5-6|TRBJ1-5|-
TGTGCCAGCAGCTTGGCCAGGGCAAGTCAGCCCCAGCATTTT
CASSLARASQPQHF
>-|TRBV7-2|TRBJ2-1|-
TGTGCCAGCAGCTTCACGGTCGGGGTAGGGAATGAGCAGTTCTTC
CASSFTVGVGNEQFF
>-|TRBV4-2|TRBJ1-3|TRBD1
TGTGCCAGCAGCCAAGACGGGGACAGCTCTGGAAACACCATATATTTT
CASSQDGDSSGNTIYF
>-|TRBV2|TRBJ1-6|-
TGTGCCAGGCAGCAGGGAGGCAATTCACCCCTCCACTTT
CARQQGGNSPLHF
>-|TRBV21-1|TRBJ1-4|-
TGTGCCAGCAGCAAAGTCCTTCCCCGTGCAACTAATGAAAAACTGTTTTTT
CASSKVLPRATNEKLFF